A selection of T cell receptor beta chains follows, all from one sample in a study of CD8 T cells in ankylosing spondylitis. TCRdb used MiXCR to reprocess the 5' RACE reads, holding one entry per CDR3 protein. The data contain a few hundred thousand distinct CDR3 sequences, about 15% of them singletons. The sequenced material came from blood, either unsorted or a sorted T cell fraction (not recorded which). The receptors shown here come from a male donor with ankylosing spondylitis. CDR3s leave out the opening cysteine and the closing phenylalanine or tryptophan. Rows may omit the clone size; those that give it use once, few, many or a size class.

ASSTRYQPQH | TRBV19 | . | 10
SANSGLGRGNEQF | TRBV20-1 | many | 13
ASSLDGLSNQPQH | TRBV7-9 | . | 13
ASSQDLAPGIAF | TRBV14 | few | 12
ATSDREQGGQETQY | TRBV24-1 | . | 14
ASSSSRDRAMNTEAF | TRBV7-9 | few | 15
SAQLGAGGDIQY | TRBV20-1 | . | 12
ASSPGGAATYEQY | TRBV11-2 | few | 13
SASPGGGETQY | TRBV20-1 | . | 11
ASSVDPGQPQH | TRBV9 | few | 11
ASSPGLAGGPLVEQF | TRBV12-3/TRBV12-4 | many | 15
ASSQSGTSGYNEQF | TRBV3-1 | . | 14
ASSVGHLGSSYEQY | TRBV9 | few | 14
ASSLRLSDRGGDSNQPQH | TRBV28 | many | 18
ASSILGQGLEY | TRBV2 | once | 11
ASSQGAVNRDGYT | TRBV3-1 | . | 13
ASRRTGQTYEQY | TRBV6-1 | . | 12
SARNRVWNTEAF | TRBV20-1 | . | 12
ASSLAGRSSNEKLF | TRBV7-2 | . | 14
ASQSTDNRLQETQY | TRBV5-1 | few | 14
ASTLGGPGYEQY | TRBV28 | few | 12
ASSARTEESYNEQF | TRBV9 | few | 14
SAPRGQGVTEAF | TRBV20-1 | few | 12
ATSSGISSYNEQF | TRBV15 | few | 13
ASSPTGTATGELF | TRBV4-1 | . | 13
AIKRAGGPDTQY | TRBV10-3 | few | 12
ASSGRDRVFPTQC | TRBV5-6 | . | 13
ASSPRPPPNTEAF | TRBV11-3 | few | 13
ASSVGSGDPPLH | TRBV9 | few | 12
SARDLRTGMNTEAF | TRBV20-1 | . | 14
SAHYYEQY | TRBV20-1 | few | 8
ASSPGAAKNIQY | TRBV28 | . | 12
ASSLRTQGPPLH | TRBV7-2 | . | 12
ASSQGGSFNQPQH | TRBV11-2 | few | 13